Included here is one T cell receptor (beta chain) sequence, with context. This CDR3 is built from 18 residues. The record originates from a study of monozygotic twins with inflammatory bowel disease. TCRdb reprocessed the 5' RACE reads; each CDR3 protein has one entry and no DNA is given. The table for this sample gives 150,000 to 200,000 distinct CDR3 sequences. Sequencing was done on a sample of blood. The chain is built from TRBV12-3 or TRBV12-4 and TRBJ1-1. The receptor comes from a human donor with ulcerative colitis or Crohn's disease, or a healthy co-twin of an affected twin (not recorded which). The CDR3 protein is CASSHSFLNTGRNTEAFF.